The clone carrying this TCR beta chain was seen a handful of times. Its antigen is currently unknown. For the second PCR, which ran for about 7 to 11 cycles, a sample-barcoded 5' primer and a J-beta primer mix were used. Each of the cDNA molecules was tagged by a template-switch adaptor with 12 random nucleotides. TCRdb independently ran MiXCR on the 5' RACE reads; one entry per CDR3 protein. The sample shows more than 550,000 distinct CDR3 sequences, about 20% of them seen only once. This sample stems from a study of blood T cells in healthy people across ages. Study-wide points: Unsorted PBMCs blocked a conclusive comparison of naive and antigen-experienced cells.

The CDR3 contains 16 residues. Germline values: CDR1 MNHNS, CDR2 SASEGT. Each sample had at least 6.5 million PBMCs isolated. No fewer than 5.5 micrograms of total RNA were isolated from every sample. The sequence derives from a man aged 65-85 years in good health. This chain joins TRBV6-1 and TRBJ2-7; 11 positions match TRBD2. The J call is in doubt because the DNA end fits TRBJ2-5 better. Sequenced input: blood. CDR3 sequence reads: CASSTTSGGRQETQYF. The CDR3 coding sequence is TGTGCCAGCAGTACCACTAGCGGGGGCCGCCAAGAGACCCAGTACTTC.